The T cell receptor (beta chain) described here comes from a study of shared clonotypes between healthy human individuals. The CDR3 spans 16 residues. Germline-derived CDR1 and CDR2 are SGDLS and YYNGEE. The V gene end was trimmed by 5 bases and the J gene end by 5 bases; junction bases not matched to a gene: 12. Clones were read by immunoSEQ multiplex PCR, and TCRdb kept only the in-frame ones, dropping some. The sample lists 2 million to 3 million clones, roughly 93% occurring once. This TCR was sampled from a man younger than 30 in good health. Some clones in this sample may be carry-over from other donors' samples. The rearrangement links TRBV9 to TRBJ1-2; 10 nucleotides line up with TRBD1. The sequenced sample consisted of naive CD4+ T cells from PBMCs. The subset: CD45RA+ positively selected. CDR3 residues: CASSGPGQGSTYGYTF. DNA for the CDR3: TGTGCCAGCAGTGGGCCGGGACAGGGGTCTACTTATGGCTACACCTTC. Combining the CDR3 with reference TRBV9 and TRBJ1-2 gives the whole variable domain DSGVTQTPKHLITATGQRVTLRCSPRSGDLSVYWYQQSLDQGLQFLIQYYNGEERAKGNILERFSAQQFPDLHSELNLSSLELGDSALYFCASSGPGQGSTYGYTFGSGTRLTVV.